Following are 7 T cell receptor beta chains from one sample sequenced in a study of Graves' ophthalmopathy and Graves' hyperthyroidism. The authors amplified TCR beta CDR3 regions, and they did so from RNA transcripts for repertoire sequencing. Second-round multiplex PCR came after a first-round RT-PCR that employed HTBI primers. In TCRdb, the multiplex PCR reads were re-called with MiXCR into one record per CDR3 protein. Among about 210,000 distinct CDR3 sequences listed, roughly 29% were seen once. The sequenced sample was peripheral blood. The receptors stem from a man over 45 with Graves' ophthalmopathy.

This clonotype came up many times. This sequence joins TRBV27 and TRBJ2-5; TRBD2 agrees at 8 bases. Losses at the gene ends were 2 bases for V and 3 bases for J; bases not matched to a gene: 11. The CDR3 has 17 residues. Germline V gives CDR1 MNHEY, CDR2 SMNVEV (reference sequence). The CDR3 loop reads CASSLRGGGPLEETQYF. Here the CDR3 DNA reads TGTGCCAGCAGTTTACGGGGGGGAGGACCTCTCGAAGAGACCCAGTACTTC.

At least ten counts were recorded for this clonotype. This rearrangement joins TRBV7-9 to TRBJ2-7, with D unclear. In germline, CDR1 is SEHNR, CDR2 FQNEAQ (reference sequence). Trimming left V 4 bases short and J 2 bases short, with 12 bases between. The CDR3 spans 14 residues. CDR3 loop: CASSSRSKAYEQYF. The CDR3 DNA reads TGTGCCAGCAGCTCACGATCCAAAGCCTACGAGCAGTACTTC. The whole variable domain, filled in from reference TRBV7-9 and TRBJ2-7, reads DTGVSQNPRHKITKRGQNVTFRCDPISEHNRLYWYRQTLGQGPEFLTYFQNEAQLEKSRLLSDRFSAERPKGSFSTLEIQRTEQGDSAMYLCASSSRSKAYEQYFGPGTRLTVT.

This clonotype appeared many times. The V and J genes are TRBV28 and TRBJ1-5; possibly TRBD1 for D (6 bases). Germline CDR1 reads MDHEN; CDR2 reads SYDVKM. Trimming pared 5 bases from V and 6 bases from J, leaving 17 bases between. This CDR3 comprises 15 residues. CDR3 in amino acids: CASSPPRGNFQPQHF. As DNA, the CDR3 is TGTGCCAGCAGTCCCCCCAGGGGAAATTTTCAGCCCCAGCATTTT.

Many counts were recorded for this clonotype. The chain recombines TRBV7-3 with TRBJ2-5; unclear D gene. Germline V gene lookup returns CDR1 SGHTA and CDR2 FQGTGA. The CDR3 runs 13 residues. Between the trimmed V and J ends, which lost 1 base and 3 bases, there was a span of 6 bases. CDR3 DNA: TGTGCCAGCAGCTTAATGAGAGAAGAGACCCAGTACTTC. It specifies CASSLMREETQYF.

The chain combines TRBV11-2 with TRBJ1-1; 7 nucleotides agree with TRBD1. V dropped 5 bases and J dropped 1; count of bases not matched to a gene: 13. The CDR3 has 17 residues. The germline CDR1 and CDR2 sequences are SGHAT and FQNNGV. CDR3 sequence: CASSPWDSLMGNTEAFF. CDR3 coding DNA: TGTGCCAGCAGCCCATGGGACAGCCTCATGGGGAACACTGAAGCTTTCTTT.

This clonotype was seen at least ten times. The chain employs TRBV5-1 and TRBJ1-3; D ambiguous. The CDR3 runs to 15 residues. V lost 0 bases, J lost 4 bases, and 11 bases lay in between. Germline lookup yields CDR1 SGHRS and CDR2 YFSETQ. CDR3 region: CASSLERAAGNTIYF. The CDR3 DNA reads TGCGCCAGCAGCTTGGAAAGGGCAGCAGGAAACACCATATATTTT.

This clonotype occurred many times. This rearrangement joins TRBV10-3 to TRBJ1-5; D uncertain. Germline CDR1 is ENHRY and CDR2 is SYGVKD. The CDR3 is 13 amino acids. V dropped 11 bases and J dropped 3 bases, with 14 bases sitting between them. The chain's CDR3 is CAGAGGSNQPQHF. CDR3 sequence (DNA): TGTGCCGGCGCGGGTGGTTCCAATCAGCCCCAGCATTTT.